Each of the 26 T cell receptor beta chains below was sequenced from the same sample in a study of identical twins. TCRdb reanalysed the 5' RACE reads using MiXCR and keeps one entry per CDR3 protein. This sample has fewer than 650,000 distinct CDR3 sequences, with just under 10% found just once. These data also featured in a second study, about yellow fever vaccine responses in identical twins.

Sequences were obtained from PBMCs. Every receptor here comes from a woman aged 18 to 35 in good health.

This clonotype was recorded many times. The CDR3 region is CASSLGRTYEQYF. The CDR3 nucleotides read TGTGCCAGCAGTTTGGGGCGGACCTACGAGCAGTACTTC. The chain is built from TRBV12-3 or TRBV12-4 and TRBJ2-7; weak D call: TRBD1 (5 bases). Trimming cost V 3 bases and J 2 bases, with 8 bases left between them. The CDR3 has 13 residues.

The V and J genes are TRBV4-3 and TRBJ2-1, with unresolved D. CDR3 length: 14 amino acids. The V gene's germline CDR1 is LGHNA and CDR2 YSLEER. V lost 1 base and J 7 bases, leaving 11 bases between the germline ends. The CDR3 loop is CASSQVWGFNEQFF. Here the CDR3 DNA reads TGCGCCAGCAGCCAAGTTTGGGGATTTAATGAGCAGTTCTTC.

This clonotype was observed a handful of times. This chain uses TRBV12-3 or TRBV12-4 with TRBJ2-2; 7 bases match TRBD2. CDR3 size: 16 residues. The V gene end was trimmed by 3 bases and the J gene end by 4 bases; junction bases not matched to a gene: 8. CDR3 residues: CASSLAPGRVTGELFF. For the CDR3, the DNA is TGTGCCAGCAGTTTGGCCCCAGGGAGGGTCACCGGGGAGCTGTTTTTT.

This clonotype showed up just a few times. This sequence joins TRBV5-1 and TRBJ2-3; TRBD2 matches 9 bases. Germline V gives CDR1 SGHRS, CDR2 YFSETQ. V lost 3 bases to trimming and J lost 3 bases; unmatched junction nucleotides: 11. CDR3 length: 17 amino acids. CDR3 nucleotide sequence: TGCGCCAGCAGCTCACCGCGGGGGGGTATTCGGACAGATACGCAGTATTTT. It yields the protein CASSSPRGGIRTDTQYF.

Ten or more counts support this clonotype. The chain employs TRBV7-2 and TRBJ2-1; 10 nucleotides line up with TRBD1. V dropped 5 bases and J dropped 8; count of bases not matched to a gene: 6. This CDR3 is built from 14 residues. Germline CDR1 reads SGHTA; CDR2 reads FQGNSA. CDR3 region: CASSHRQGAYEQFF. The CDR3 nucleotides read TGTGCCAGCAGCCATAGACAGGGGGCTTATGAGCAGTTCTTC.

The table lists this clonotype with a few counts. The chain combines TRBV5-4 with TRBJ2-7, with 11 bases aligning to TRBD1. The ends lost 2 bases at V and 4 bases at J; junction bases unmatched: 8. The CDR3 contains 16 residues. The germline gives CDR1 SGHNT, CDR2 YYREEE (reference sequence). This chain's CDR3 is CASSFETGQGAYEQYF. CDR3 bases: TGTGCCAGCAGCTTTGAGACAGGACAGGGGGCGTACGAGCAGTACTTC.

The rearrangement joins TRBV6-2 or TRBV6-3 to TRBJ1-5, with 8 bases identical to TRBD1. Germline-derived CDR1 and CDR2 are MNHEY and SVGEGT. The CDR3 has 15 residues. The V and J ends lost 6 bases and 4 bases, in that order; junction bases with no gene match: 8. The CDR3 coding sequence is TGTGCCAGCAGACCAGACAGGGGAGCAAATCAGCCCCAGCATTTT. Translation: CASRPDRGANQPQHF.

The CDR3 reads CASSGGWSNQPQHF. CDR3 coding DNA: TGTGCCAGCAGTGGGGGATGGAGCAATCAGCCCCAGCATTTT. The rearrangement uses TRBV6-1 and TRBJ1-5; D remains ambiguous. The CDR3 has 14 amino acids. Between the trimmed V and J ends, which lost 4 bases and 1 base, there was a span of 8 bases. CDR1 and CDR2 from the germline V gene are MNHNS and SASEGT.

V gene TRBV5-1 combines with J gene TRBJ2-7, with D possibly being TRBD1 (6 bases). Germline V CDR1 and CDR2: SGHRS, YFSETQ. The length of the CDR3 is 14 residues. Trimming took 1 base from V and 5 from J, leaving 13 bases between them. CDR3 bases: TGCGCCAGCAGCTTGAGGCAGGGGACGGACGAGCAGTACTTC. Translating it yields CASSLRQGTDEQYF.

The V gene is TRBV5-1, the J gene TRBJ1-1, with 7 bases identical to TRBD1. The CDR3 consists of 17 residues. Germline lookup yields CDR1 SGHRS and CDR2 YFSETQ. V lost 0 bases, J lost 0 bases, and 8 bases stayed unmatched. The CDR3 region has the DNA TGCGCCAGCAGCTTGGTTGGACAGGCGAAACTGAACACTGAAGCTTTCTTT. Its protein is CASSLVGQAKLNTEAFF.

This clonotype has only a few counts. The chain couples TRBV19 to TRBJ2-3, with D perhaps assigned TRBD1 or TRBD2 (5 bases each). Per germline, CDR1 LNHDA and CDR2 SQIVND (reference sequence). Trimming removed 9 bases from V and 11 bases from J, with 21 bases in between. This CDR3 has 13 amino acids. The CDR3 nucleotides read TGTGCCAGCTGGGGACGGGTGACTGACGAGCAGTATTTT. It codes for CASWGRVTDEQYF.

This clonotype was counted many times. This sequence joins TRBV25-1 and TRBJ2-7, with a weak D call TRBD1 (6 bases). The CDR3 is made up of 14 amino acids. Germline CDR1 MGHDK, CDR2 SYGVNS. Between the trimmed V and J ends, which lost 2 bases and 3 bases, there was a span of 11 bases. CDR3 DNA: TGTGCCAGCAGTGAAGCCGGCAGGGGCTACGAGCAGTACTTC. Protein product: CASSEAGRGYEQYF.

This clonotype was recorded at least ten times. The rearrangement links TRBV29-1 to TRBJ2-2; 7 bases map to TRBD1. This CDR3 region has 16 residues. Germline trimming cut 1 base from V and 0 bases from J; bases unmatched to any gene: 5. CDR1 and CDR2 from the germline V gene are SQVTM and ANQGSEA. CDR3 region: CSVEVRTGPNTGELFF. CDR3 bases: TGCAGCGTTGAAGTTCGGACAGGCCCGAACACCGGGGAGCTGTTTTTT.

The rearrangement links TRBV5-1 to TRBJ2-3; 10 bases map to TRBD2. This CDR3 has 18 amino acids. CDR1 and CDR2 from the germline V gene are SGHRS and YFSETQ. J was trimmed by 0 bases and V by 3 bases; bases with no gene match: 10. CDR3 nucleotides: TGCGCCAGCAGCTACTGGGGTAGCGGGAGGAGTAGCACAGATACGCAGTATTTT. Translated, it gives CASSYWGSGRSSTDTQYF.

The V gene is TRBV7-2, the J gene TRBJ2-5; 14 bases are a match to TRBD2. Germline V CDR1 and CDR2: SGHTA, FQGNSA. The CDR3 is 18 amino acids. V was clipped by 1 base and J by 2 bases; unmatched bases: 6. The CDR3 DNA reads TGTGCCAGCAGCTTAGGCTATCGACTAGCGGGGGGGCAAGAGACCCAGTACTTC. It is translated as CASSLGYRLAGGQETQYF.

This clonotype was recorded many times. The chain has TRBV7-9 and TRBJ2-1; the match to TRBD2 covers 9 bases. V lost 5 bases and J lost 8; bases outside the gene matches: 7. The germline CDR1 and CDR2 sequences are SEHNR and FQNEAQ (reference sequence). The CDR3 length is 14 residues. CDR3 coding DNA: TGTGCCAGCAGCCTAGGACTAGCGTGGGATGAGCAGTTCTTC. This sequence encodes CASSLGLAWDEQFF. The complete variable domain, with remaining parts taken from reference TRBV7-9 and TRBJ2-1, reads DTGVSQNPRHKITKRGQNVTFRCDPISEHNRLYWYRQTLGQGPEFLTYFQNEAQLEKSRLLSDRFSAERPKGSFSTLEIQRTEQGDSAMYLCASSLGLAWDEQFFGPGTRLTVL.

This clonotype was counted a few times. V is TRBV5-1 and J is TRBJ2-5, with D unclear. CDR1 and CDR2 (germline): SGHRS, YFSETQ. V lost 1 base and J 4 bases, leaving 11 bases between the germline ends. This CDR3 spans 14 amino acids. CDR3 residues: CASSLPGRPETQYF. The CDR3 nucleotides are TGCGCCAGCAGCTTGCCTGGGCGACCAGAGACCCAGTACTTC. Based on the CDR3 plus reference TRBV5-1 and TRBJ2-5, the full variable domain is KAGVTQTPRYLIKTRGQQVTLSCSPISGHRSVSWYQQTPGQGLQFLFEYFSETQRNKGNFPGRFSGRQFSNSRSEMNVSTLELGDSALYLCASSLPGRPETQYFGPGTRLLVL.

The chain has TRBV7-9 and TRBJ2-7; D is uncertain. The CDR3 runs 11 residues. Germline CDR1 SEHNR, CDR2 FQNEAQ (reference sequence). V lost 5 bases to trimming and J lost 6 bases, with 8 bases between them. CDR3 sequence: CASSPGREQYF. CDR3 sequence (DNA): TGTGCCAGCAGCCCCGGCCGCGAGCAGTACTTC.

The CDR3 region is CASSLDGAGANVLTF. In DNA form, the CDR3 reads TGCGCCAGCAGCTTAGACGGGGCTGGGGCCAACGTCCTGACTTTC. The chain couples TRBV5-1 to TRBJ2-6; tentative D call: TRBD2 (5 bases). Trimming shortened V by 2 bases and J by 2 bases, and 8 bases separated the two germline ends. Germline V gene sequence: CDR1 SGHRS, CDR2 YFSETQ. CDR3 length: 15 residues. The full variable domain, with the rest looked up from reference TRBV5-1 and TRBJ2-6, is KAGVTQTPRYLIKTRGQQVTLSCSPISGHRSVSWYQQTPGQGLQFLFEYFSETQRNKGNFPGRFSGRQFSNSRSEMNVSTLELGDSALYLCASSLDGAGANVLTFGAGSRLTVL.

This clonotype was seen only a few times. The chain employs TRBV6-5 and TRBJ2-6; the D gene is possibly TRBD2 (6 bases). The CDR3 loop spans 15 amino acids. Trimming pared 4 bases from V and 2 bases from J, leaving 9 bases between. Germline assignment: CDR1 MNHEY and CDR2 SVGAGI. CDR3 sequence: CASSSGGTGANVLTF. The CDR3 coding sequence is TGTGCCAGCAGTTCAGGAGGGACTGGGGCCAACGTCCTGACTTTC.

In its sample, this clonotype was seen many times. V gene TRBV29-1 combines with J gene TRBJ2-7; no clear D gene. Germline lookup yields CDR1 SQVTM and CDR2 ANQGSEA. The CDR3 contains 12 residues. Trimming took 4 bases from V and 3 from J, leaving 10 bases between them. The CDR3 is CSVVTPNYEQYF. The CDR3 DNA reads as TGCAGCGTTGTTACTCCTAACTACGAGCAGTACTTC.

This clonotype was seen repeatedly, ten times or more. The rearrangement uses TRBV7-6 and TRBJ1-1; 8 positions agree with TRBD1. The CDR3 contains 13 residues. Germline-derived CDR1 and CDR2 are SGHVS and FNYEAQ. Trimming cost V 5 bases and J 3 bases; bases outside gene matches: 2. CDR3 loop: CASSQQGDTEAFF. The CDR3 DNA reads TGTGCCAGCAGCCAACAGGGGGACACTGAAGCTTTCTTT.

The sample holds a few counts of this clonotype. V gene TRBV18 combines with J gene TRBJ2-3; 8 nucleotides match TRBD2. Looked up from germline, CDR1 is KGHSH and CDR2 is LQKENI. Trimming at V came to 2 bases and at J to 0 bases, leaving 13 bases not matched to a gene. This CDR3 contains 19 residues. The CDR3, as DNA: TGTGCCAGCTCACCAGCGGGGGGCCAATGGGGCCTTAGCACAGATACGCAGTATTTT. This encodes CASSPAGGQWGLSTDTQYF.

This clonotype was counted only a few times. The V call is TRBV19, the J call TRBJ1-4; D is unclear. Trimming took off 5 bases at V and 3 bases at J, with 10 bases between the two ends. The germline CDR1 and CDR2 sequences are LNHDA and SQIVND (reference sequence). The CDR3 spans 14 residues. CDR3 in DNA: TGTGCCAGTAGTTCATGGGCTTCTAATGAAAAACTGTTTTTT. Translated: CASSSWASNEKLFF.

This clonotype was counted at least ten times. The chain is built from TRBV12-3 or TRBV12-4 and TRBJ2-7, with D perhaps TRBD2 (6 bases). The CDR3 spans 15 residues. Trimming stripped 4 bases from V and 2 bases from J, with 15 bases between. CDR3 sequence (DNA): TGTGCCAGCAGTTCCGGCGGGGCAGCCGCCTACGAGCAGTACTTC. This encodes CASSSGGAAAYEQYF.

This clonotype was detected many times. This chain joins TRBV4-2 and TRBJ2-1; possibly TRBD2 for D (6 bases). In germline, CDR1 is LGHNA, CDR2 YNFKEQ. CDR3 size: 14 residues. V dropped 3 bases and J dropped 6 bases, with 12 bases sitting between them. DNA of the CDR3: TGTGCCAGCAGCCATGCCGGGGGTAGCAATGAGCAGTTCTTC. As protein: CASSHAGGSNEQFF.